Following are 6 T cell receptor beta chains from one sample sequenced in a study of blood T cell repertoires in COVID-19 (dated by TCRdb to 2020 to 2022). The library was built by means of the immunoSEQ multiplex PCR assay. TCRdb obtained this table from immuneACCESS and retained in-frame rearrangements with V and J assigned. These tables miss some clones; where compared with another copy, unresolved V genes account for less than half of the shortfall, and the remainder is unexplained. Present in this sample are tens of thousands of clones, 75% to 85% of which were seen just once. The top ten constitute roughly 32% of the sample. What was sequenced was peripheral blood. These receptors all come from a woman of 80 years or more with acute or convalescent COVID-19.

The chain is built from TRBV19 and TRBJ2-1; 10 bases match TRBD2. Per the germline V gene, CDR1 is LNHDA and CDR2 is SQIVND (reference sequence). The CDR3 has 15 amino acids. The ends lost 4 bases at V and 12 bases at J; junction bases unmatched: 12. CDR3 loop: CASSSASSGRTGQFF. In DNA form, the CDR3 reads TGTGCCAGTAGTAGCGCGTCTAGCGGGAGAACGGGGCAGTTCTTC.

The chain recombines TRBV5-1 with TRBJ2-3, with unresolved D. The V end was cut by 3 bases, the J end by 2 bases, with 10 bases between. Germline V gene lookup returns CDR1 SGHRS and CDR2 YFSETQ. CDR3 length: 14 amino acids. This CDR3 is CASSSAAHTDTQYF. CDR3 bases: TGCGCCAGCAGCTCCGCCGCGCACACAGATACGCAGTATTTT.

The V and J genes are TRBV7-9 and TRBJ2-1; 12 bases align to TRBD2. V dropped 4 bases and J dropped 9; count of bases not matched to a gene: 10. In germline, CDR1 is SEHNR, CDR2 FQNEAQ (reference sequence). The CDR3 covers 16 residues. This CDR3 reads CASSSTRLAGEGEQFF. The CDR3 coding sequence is TGTGCCAGCAGCTCGACCCGACTAGCGGGAGAAGGTGAGCAGTTCTTC.

This CDR3 is CASSPQGQDPYGYTF. The CDR3 DNA is TGTGCCAGCAGCCCCCAAGGACAGGACCCGTATGGCTACACCTTC. The chain employs TRBV7-9 and TRBJ1-2; TRBD1 aligns across 7 bases. This CDR3 is built from 15 residues. Germline CDR1 is SEHNR and CDR2 is FQNEAQ (reference sequence). V shed 5 bases, J shed 5 bases, and the junction held 11 bases outside the gene matches.

The rearrangement links TRBV7-2 to TRBJ2-1; D remains unclear. The V end lost 0 bases, the J end lost 2 bases, and 5 bases lay between the germline ends. Germline V gene sequence: CDR1 SGHTA, CDR2 FQGNSA. The CDR3 is 14 residues long. CDR3 sequence reads: CASSLAGPYNEQFF. The CDR3 coding sequence is TGTGCCAGCAGCTTAGCGGGCCCCTACAATGAGCAGTTCTTC.

This clone was counted once. The chain carries TRBV7-2 and TRBJ1-1; D unresolved. V was shortened by 8 bases and J by 1 base, with 8 bases between the two germline ends. The germline CDR1 and CDR2 sequences are SGHTA and FQGNSA. The CDR3 has 12 amino acids. The CDR3, as DNA: TGTGCCAGCGCTTACAGGAACACTGAAGCTTTCTTT. Amino acid sequence: CASAYRNTEAFF.